Detailed here is one T cell receptor beta chain. The sample comes from a study of cytomegalovirus exposure and HLA in healthy donors. The germline V and J ends were trimmed by 6 bases and 4 bases, with 15 bases remaining between them. CDR3 length: 14 residues. CDR1 is MRHNA, CDR2 SNTAGT, per germline. The PCR was carried out with 60 Vbeta primers and 13 Jbeta primers. Assay used: immunoSEQ multiplex PCR; TCRdb lists only in-frame clones, some missing. In the table there are about 140,000 clones, about three quarters of which are singletons. The sequence was collected from a male donor in good health and CMV-seropositive. The chain couples TRBV6-4 to TRBJ1-1; D is possibly TRBD1 (5 bases). Sequences were obtained from PBMCs. The CDR3 DNA reads as TGTGCCAGCAGCCCAACGGTCGGGGGCACTGAAGCTTTCTTT. Translating it yields CASSPTVGGTEAFF.